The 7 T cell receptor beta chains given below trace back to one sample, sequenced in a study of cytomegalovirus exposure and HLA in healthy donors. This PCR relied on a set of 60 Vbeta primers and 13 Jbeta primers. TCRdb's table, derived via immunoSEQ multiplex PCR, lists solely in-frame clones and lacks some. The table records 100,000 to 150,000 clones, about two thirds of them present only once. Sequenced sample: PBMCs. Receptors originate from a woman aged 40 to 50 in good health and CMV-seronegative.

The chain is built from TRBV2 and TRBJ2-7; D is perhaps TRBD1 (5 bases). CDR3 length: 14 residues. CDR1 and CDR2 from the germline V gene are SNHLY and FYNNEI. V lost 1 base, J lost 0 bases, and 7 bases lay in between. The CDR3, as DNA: TGTGCCAGCAGTGAAGGCAGGGCCTCCTACGAGCAGTACTTC. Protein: CASSEGRASYEQYF. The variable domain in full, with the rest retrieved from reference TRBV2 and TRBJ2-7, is EPEVTQTPSHQVTQMGQEVILRCVPISNHLYFYWYRQILGQKVEFLVSFYNNEISEKSEIFDDQFSVERPDGSNFTLKIRSTKLEDSAMYFCASSEGRASYEQYFGPGTRLTVT.

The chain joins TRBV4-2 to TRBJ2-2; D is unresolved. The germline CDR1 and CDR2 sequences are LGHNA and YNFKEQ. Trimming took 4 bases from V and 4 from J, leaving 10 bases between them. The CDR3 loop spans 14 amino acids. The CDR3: CASSLEEATGELFF. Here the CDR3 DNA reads TGTGCCAGCAGCCTCGAAGAGGCCACCGGGGAGCTGTTTTTT.

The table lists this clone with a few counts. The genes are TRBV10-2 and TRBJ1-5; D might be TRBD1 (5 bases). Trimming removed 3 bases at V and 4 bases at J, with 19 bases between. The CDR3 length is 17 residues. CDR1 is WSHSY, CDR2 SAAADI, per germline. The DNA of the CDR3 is TGCGCCAGCAGTGATTTCCAGACAGACCCTTTGAATCAGCCCCAGCATTTT. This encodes CASSDFQTDPLNQPQHF.

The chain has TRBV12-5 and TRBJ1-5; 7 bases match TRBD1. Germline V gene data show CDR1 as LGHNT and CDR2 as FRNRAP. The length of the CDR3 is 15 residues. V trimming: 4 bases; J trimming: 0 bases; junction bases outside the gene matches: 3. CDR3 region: CASGWTGPSNQPQHF. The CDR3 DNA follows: TGTGCTAGTGGTTGGACAGGTCCTAGCAATCAGCCCCAGCATTTT.

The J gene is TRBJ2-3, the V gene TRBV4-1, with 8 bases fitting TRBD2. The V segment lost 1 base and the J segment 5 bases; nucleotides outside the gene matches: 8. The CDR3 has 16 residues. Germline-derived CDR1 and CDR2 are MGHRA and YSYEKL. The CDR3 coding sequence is TGCGCCAGCAGCCAAGCCCGGGGGGGGGACCGAGATACGCAGTATTTT. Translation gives CASSQARGGDRDTQYF.

The CDR3 nucleotides read TGTGCCAGCAGTGATTGGACAGAGAATCAGCCCCAGCATTTT. Translated, it gives CASSDWTENQPQHF. V usage is TRBV2 and J usage is TRBJ1-5; a possible D gene is TRBD1 (6 bases). The germline V and J ends were trimmed by 3 bases and 4 bases, with 10 bases remaining between them. Germline-derived CDR1 and CDR2 are SNHLY and FYNNEI. The CDR3 runs 14 residues.

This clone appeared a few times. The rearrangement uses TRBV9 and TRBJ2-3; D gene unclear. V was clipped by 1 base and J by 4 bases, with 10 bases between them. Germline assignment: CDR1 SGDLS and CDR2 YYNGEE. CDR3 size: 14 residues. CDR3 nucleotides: TGTGCCAGCAGCGTAACCCCGGTTCCAGATACGCAGTATTTT. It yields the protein CASSVTPVPDTQYF.